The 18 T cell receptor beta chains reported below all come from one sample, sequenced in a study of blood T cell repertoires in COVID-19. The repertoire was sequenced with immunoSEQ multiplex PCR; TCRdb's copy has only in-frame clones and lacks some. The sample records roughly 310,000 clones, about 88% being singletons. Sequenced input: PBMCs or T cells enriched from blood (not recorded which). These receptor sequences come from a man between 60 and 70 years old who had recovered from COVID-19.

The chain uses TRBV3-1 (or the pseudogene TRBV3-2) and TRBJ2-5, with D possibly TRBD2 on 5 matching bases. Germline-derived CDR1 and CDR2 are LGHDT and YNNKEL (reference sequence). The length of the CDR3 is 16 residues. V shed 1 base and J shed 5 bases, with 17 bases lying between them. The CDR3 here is CASSQASVEGEETQYF. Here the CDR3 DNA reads TGTGCCAGCAGCCAAGCCTCGGTTGAGGGAGAGGAGACCCAGTACTTC.

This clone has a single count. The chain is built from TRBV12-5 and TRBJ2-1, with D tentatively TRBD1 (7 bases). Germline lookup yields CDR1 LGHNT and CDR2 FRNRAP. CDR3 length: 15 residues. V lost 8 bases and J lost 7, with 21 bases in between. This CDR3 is CASILGGPRGNEQFF. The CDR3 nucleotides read TGTGCTAGTATCTTAGGGGGCCCCCGGGGGAATGAGCAGTTCTTC.

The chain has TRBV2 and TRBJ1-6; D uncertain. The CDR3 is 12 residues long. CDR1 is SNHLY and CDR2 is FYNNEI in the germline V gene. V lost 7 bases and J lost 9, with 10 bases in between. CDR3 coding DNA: TGTGCCAGCACCGAGGCGAGTTCACCCCTCCACTTT. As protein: CASTEASSPLHF.

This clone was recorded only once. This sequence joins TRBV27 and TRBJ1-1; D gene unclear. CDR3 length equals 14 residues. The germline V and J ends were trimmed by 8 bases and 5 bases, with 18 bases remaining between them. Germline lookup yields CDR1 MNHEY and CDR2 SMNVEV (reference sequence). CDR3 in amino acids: CASPIPCFWTEAFF. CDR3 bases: TGTGCCAGCCCTATCCCGTGTTTTTGGACTGAAGCTTTCTTT.

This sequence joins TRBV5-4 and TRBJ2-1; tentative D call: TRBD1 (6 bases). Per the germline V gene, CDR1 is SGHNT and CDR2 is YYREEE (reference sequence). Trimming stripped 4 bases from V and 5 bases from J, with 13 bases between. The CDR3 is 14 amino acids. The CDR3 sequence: CASSTPTGNNEQFF. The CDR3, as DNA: TGTGCCAGCAGCACACCGACAGGAAACAATGAGCAGTTCTTC.

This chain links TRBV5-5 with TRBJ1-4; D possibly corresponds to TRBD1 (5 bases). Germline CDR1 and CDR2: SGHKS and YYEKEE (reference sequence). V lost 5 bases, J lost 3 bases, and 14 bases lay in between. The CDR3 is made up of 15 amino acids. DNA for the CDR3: TGTGCCAGCAGAAGAGACAGCTCCGCTAATGAAAAACTGTTTTTT. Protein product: CASRRDSSANEKLFF.

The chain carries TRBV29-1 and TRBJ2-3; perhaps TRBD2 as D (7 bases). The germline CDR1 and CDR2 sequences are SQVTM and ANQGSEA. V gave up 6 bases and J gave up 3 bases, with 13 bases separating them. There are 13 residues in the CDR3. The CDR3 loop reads CSVLGGATDTQYF. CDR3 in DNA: TGCAGCGTCCTTGGGGGGGCAACAGATACGCAGTATTTT.

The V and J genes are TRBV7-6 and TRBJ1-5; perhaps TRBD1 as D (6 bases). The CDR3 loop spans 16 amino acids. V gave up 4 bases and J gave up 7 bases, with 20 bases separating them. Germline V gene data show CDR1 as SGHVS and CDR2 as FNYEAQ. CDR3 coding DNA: TGTGCCAGCAGCTCCACAACCGGGGGGCGAGGCCAGCCCCAGCATTTT. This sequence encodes CASSSTTGGRGQPQHF.

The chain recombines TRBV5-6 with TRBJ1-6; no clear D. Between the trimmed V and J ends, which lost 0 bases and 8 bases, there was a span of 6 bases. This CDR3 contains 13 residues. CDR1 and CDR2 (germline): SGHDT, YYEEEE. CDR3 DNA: TGTGCCAGCAGCTTGGCGAGGGATTCACCCCTCCACTTT. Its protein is CASSLARDSPLHF.

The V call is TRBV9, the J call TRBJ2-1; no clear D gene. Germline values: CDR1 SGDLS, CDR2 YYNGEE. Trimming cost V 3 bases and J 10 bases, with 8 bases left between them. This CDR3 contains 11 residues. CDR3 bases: TGTGCCAGCAGCGCGAACACCGAGCAGTTCTTC. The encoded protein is CASSANTEQFF.

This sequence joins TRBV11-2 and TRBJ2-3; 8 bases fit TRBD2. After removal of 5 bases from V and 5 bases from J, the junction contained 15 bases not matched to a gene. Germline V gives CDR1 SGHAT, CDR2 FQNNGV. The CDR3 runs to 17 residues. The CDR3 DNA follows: TGTGCCAGCAGCCAAGCTGTCTTGGCGGGAGGCGGAGATACGCAGTATTTT. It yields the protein CASSQAVLAGGGDTQYF.

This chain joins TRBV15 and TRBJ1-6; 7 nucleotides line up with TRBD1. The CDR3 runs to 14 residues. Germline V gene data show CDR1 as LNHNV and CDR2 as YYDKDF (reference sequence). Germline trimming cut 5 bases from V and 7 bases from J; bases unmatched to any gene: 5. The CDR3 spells CATSLNRGNSPLHF. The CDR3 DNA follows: TGTGCCACCAGCCTTAACAGGGGCAATTCACCCCTCCACTTT.

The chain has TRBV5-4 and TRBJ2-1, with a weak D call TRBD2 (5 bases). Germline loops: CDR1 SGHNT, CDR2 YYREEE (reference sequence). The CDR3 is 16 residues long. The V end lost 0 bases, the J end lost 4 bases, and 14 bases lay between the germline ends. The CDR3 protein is CASSLALEADYNEQFF. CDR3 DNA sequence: TGTGCCAGCAGCTTGGCCCTGGAGGCAGATTACAATGAGCAGTTCTTC.

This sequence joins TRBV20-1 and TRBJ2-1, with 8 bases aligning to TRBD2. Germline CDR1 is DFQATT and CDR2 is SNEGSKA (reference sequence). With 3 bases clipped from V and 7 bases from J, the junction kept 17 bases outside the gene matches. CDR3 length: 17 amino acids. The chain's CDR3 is CSASPRLGLAGLNEQFF. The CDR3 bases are TGCAGTGCTAGTCCCAGGCTTGGCCTAGCGGGTTTAAATGAGCAGTTCTTC.

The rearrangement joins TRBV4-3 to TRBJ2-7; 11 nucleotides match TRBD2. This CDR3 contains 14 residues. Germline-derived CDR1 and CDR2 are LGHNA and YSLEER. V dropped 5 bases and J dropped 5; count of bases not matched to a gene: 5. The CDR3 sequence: CASSYLAGGNEQYF. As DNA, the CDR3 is TGCGCCAGCAGCTATCTAGCGGGGGGAAACGAGCAGTACTTC.

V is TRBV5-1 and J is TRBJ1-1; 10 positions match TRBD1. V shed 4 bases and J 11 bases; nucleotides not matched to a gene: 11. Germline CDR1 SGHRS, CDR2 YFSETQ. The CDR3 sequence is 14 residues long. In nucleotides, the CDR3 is TGCGCCAGCAGCATACAAGGACAGGGGGAGTCGGCTTTCTTT. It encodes CASSIQGQGESAFF.

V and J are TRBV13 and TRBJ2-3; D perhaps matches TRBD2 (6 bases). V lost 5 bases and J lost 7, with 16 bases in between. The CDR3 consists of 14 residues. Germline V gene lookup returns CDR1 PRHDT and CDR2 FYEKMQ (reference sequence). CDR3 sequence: CASSTGTSSNTQYF. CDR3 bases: TGTGCCAGCAGCACCGGGACTTCCTCAAATACGCAGTATTTT.

The CDR3 DNA sequence: TGCGCCAGCTGGCAGGGGGCTGTGAACACTGAAGCTTTCTTT. Protein product: CASWQGAVNTEAFF. The chain is built from TRBV5-1 and TRBJ1-1, with 8 bases matching TRBD1. This CDR3 contains 14 residues. Looked up from germline, CDR1 is SGHRS and CDR2 is YFSETQ. Trimming removed 7 bases from V and 0 bases from J; junction bases left unmatched: 5.